A single sample gave rise to the 31 T cell receptor beta chains below, sequenced in a study of CDR3 diversity in severe acne. MiXCR, applied by TCRdb to the PCR reads, yields one record per CDR3 protein. In the table there are 65,000 to 95,000 distinct CDR3 sequences, around 50% of which are singletons. Sequencing was carried out using blood. These receptors came from a male donor in good health, without acne.

In its sample, this clonotype was seen many times. The chain uses TRBV12-3 or TRBV12-4 and TRBJ1-2; D is possibly TRBD1 (6 bases). This CDR3 has 15 amino acids. V lost 6 bases and J 4 bases, leaving 18 bases between the germline ends. The CDR3 coding sequence is TGTGCCAGCAGCCTTGGGGGGGGCGCGGGCTATGGCTACACCTTC. It translates to CASSLGGGAGYGYTF.

This clonotype turned up a few times. The chain uses TRBV7-9 and TRBJ2-2; 7 positions agree with TRBD1. CDR1 and CDR2 (germline): SEHNR, FQNEAQ (reference sequence). Unmatched junction bases numbered 2, after V lost 2 bases and J lost 5 bases. CDR3 length: 14 residues. CDR3 protein: CASSLQTGTGELFF. In DNA, the CDR3 is TGTGCCAGCAGCTTACAGACAGGGACCGGGGAGCTGTTTTTT.

This clonotype has a count of ten or more. CDR3 amino acids: CASSFRTRWETQYF. CDR3 DNA: TGTGCCAGCAGCTTCCGGACAAGGTGGGAAACCCAGTACTTC. This chain links TRBV13 with TRBJ2-5, with TRBD1 as a possible D gene (5 bases). The CDR3 has 14 residues. V was cut by 3 bases and J by 8 bases, with 16 bases left in between. Germline CDR1 is PRHDT and CDR2 is FYEKMQ (reference sequence). The whole variable domain, filled in from reference TRBV13 and TRBJ2-5, reads AAGVIQSPRHLIKEKRETATLKCYPIPRHDTVYWYQQGPGQDPQFLISFYEKMQSDKGSIPDRFSAQQFSDYHSELNMSSLELGDSALYFCASSFRTRWETQYFGPGTRLLVL.

As to this clonotype: One end of the junction fails to match germline, which may point to a read error. CDR3 sequence reads: CAGSDVGTGELSF. The CDR3 nucleotides are TGTGCCGGCAGCGATGTGGGCACCGGGGAGCTGTCTTTT. The chain combines TRBV7-6 with TRBJ2-2; perhaps TRBD2 as D (5 bases). Germline V CDR1 and CDR2: SGHVS, FNYEAQ. CDR3 size: 13 residues.

This rearrangement joins TRBV10-3 to TRBJ1-5; 8 bases are shared with TRBD1. The J call may not be correct, given that the DNA end is closer to TRBJ1-6. Germline V CDR1 and CDR2: ENHRY, SYGVKD. The CDR3 is 15 amino acids. The CDR3 loop is CAISESAGGIPPLHF. As DNA, the CDR3 is TGTGCCATCAGTGAGTCGGCAGGGGGCATTCCGCCCCTCCACTTT.

This clonotype was observed a handful of times. The V gene is TRBV14, the J gene TRBJ1-2; maybe TRBD1 (6 bases). Trimming left V 3 bases short and J 7 bases short, with 12 bases between. Germline V lookup: CDR1 SGHDN, CDR2 FVKESK. There are 13 residues in the CDR3. CDR3 coding DNA: TGTGCCAGCAGCCAGGGAGGGGGATCTGGCTACACCTTC. This codes for CASSQGGGSGYTF.

This clonotype occurred a few times. The V gene is TRBV20-1, the J gene TRBJ1-1; tentatively, D is TRBD1 (5 bases). Germline CDR1 DFQATT, CDR2 SNEGSKA (reference sequence). Trimming took off 6 bases at V and 3 bases at J, with 14 bases between the two ends. CDR3 length: 13 amino acids. CDR3 sequence reads: CSAPGPLDTEAFF. The CDR3 DNA reads as TGCAGTGCCCCGGGACCGTTGGACACTGAAGCTTTCTTT.

The chain couples TRBV9 to TRBJ1-5; D is unclear. The V gene lost 2 bases and the J gene lost 14 bases, with 26 bases spanning the gap. The germline V gene encodes CDR1 SGDLS and CDR2 YYNGEE. The length of the CDR3 is 16 residues. In DNA form, the CDR3 reads TGTGCCAGCAGCGTGGCTACAGACCCATGGGGAACCTACGAGCATTTT. This codes for CASSVATDPWGTYEHF.

The chain couples TRBV20-1 to TRBJ1-1; 9 bases are a match to TRBD1. Germline-derived CDR1 and CDR2 are DFQATT and SNEGSKA (reference sequence). This CDR3 has 14 residues. J lost 6 bases, V lost 3 bases, and 8 bases had no gene match. The CDR3 protein is CSAREQGAEAEAFF. As DNA, the CDR3 is TGCAGTGCTAGGGAACAGGGGGCTGAGGCTGAAGCTTTCTTT.

This clonotype appeared many times. J is TRBJ1-2 and V is TRBV24-1; D possibly corresponds to TRBD1 (5 bases). Germline CDR1 KGHDR, CDR2 SFDVKD. The CDR3 loop spans 11 amino acids. V was shortened by 2 bases and J by 8 bases, with 5 bases between the two germline ends. CDR3 nucleotide sequence: TGTGCCACCAGTGATTGGGACGGCTACACCTTC. Protein: CATSDWDGYTF.

The V call is TRBV24-1, the J call TRBJ1-2; no clear D. V was shortened by 3 bases and J by 1 base, with 11 bases between the two germline ends. The CDR3 is made up of 15 amino acids. Germline V gene lookup returns CDR1 KGHDR and CDR2 SFDVKD. CDR3 DNA sequence: TGTGCCACCAGTGATGGAGTGGGAAATAACTATGGCTACACCTTC. Translating it yields CATSDGVGNNYGYTF.

The rearrangement links TRBV28 to TRBJ1-5, with unresolved D. V dropped 2 bases and J dropped 4 bases, with 9 bases sitting between them. The V gene's germline CDR1 is MDHEN and CDR2 SYDVKM. The CDR3 extends over 14 amino acids. Here the CDR3 reads CASSLTTANQPQHF. The CDR3 DNA reads as TGTGCCAGCAGTTTAACCACAGCGAATCAGCCCCAGCATTTT.

Judged by abundance, this clonotype is medium-sized (0.01 to 0.1%). V usage is TRBV5-1 and J usage is TRBJ2-1, with D perhaps TRBD2 (5 bases). The CDR3 is made up of 11 amino acids. V lost 5 bases, J lost 8 bases, and 8 bases lay in between. Germline values: CDR1 SGHRS, CDR2 YFSETQ. The CDR3 nucleotides read TGCGCCAGCAGTGGGGAGTATGAGCAGTTCTTC. This encodes CASSGEYEQFF. The full variable domain, with the rest looked up from reference TRBV5-1 and TRBJ2-1, is KAGVTQTPRYLIKTRGQQVTLSCSPISGHRSVSWYQQTPGQGLQFLFEYFSETQRNKGNFPGRFSGRQFSNSRSEMNVSTLELGDSALYLCASSGEYEQFFGPGTRLTVL.

The chain uses TRBV12-3 or TRBV12-4 and TRBJ2-6; no reliable D call. The CDR3 loop spans 16 amino acids. V was shortened by 7 bases and J by 0 bases, with 13 bases between the two germline ends. The CDR3 sequence: CASTFLASSGANVLTF. CDR3 coding DNA: TGTGCCAGCACCTTCCTGGCTAGCTCTGGGGCCAACGTCCTGACTTTC.

This clonotype was observed a single time. CDR3 bases: TGTGCCAGCTCGGACGGAGCCTACGAGCAGTACTTC. Its translation: CASSDGAYEQYF. The V gene is TRBV7-2, the J gene TRBJ2-7; D not certain. CDR1 and CDR2 from the germline V gene are SGHTA and FQGNSA. This CDR3 is built from 12 residues. The V gene lost 8 bases and the J gene lost 2 bases, with 10 bases spanning the gap.

A remark on this clonotype: The CDR3 carries no conserved terminal phenylalanine or tryptophan, so it likely arises from a read error. It is unclear where the CDR3 begins or ends on the DNA, so no DNA is shown, and the CDR3 is as TCRdb lists it. The chain links TRBV5-1 to TRBJ2-7; the table names TRBD1, a call not compared with the DNA. The CDR3 adds up to 11 amino acids, both ends counted. The germline V gene has CDR1 SGHRS and CDR2 YFSETQ. CDR3 region: CATTDRAGRYI.

This clonotype came up many times. This chain joins TRBV6-5 and TRBJ2-1, with TRBD2 matching over 14 bases. The trim removed 7 bases at V and 8 bases at J, leaving 7 bases unmatched. The CDR3 is 15 residues long. Germline lookup yields CDR1 MNHEY and CDR2 SVGAGI. The CDR3 loop is CASTDTGLAGDEQFF. The CDR3 DNA is TGTGCCAGCACCGACACGGGACTAGCGGGAGATGAGCAGTTCTTC.

The table lists this clonotype with many counts. The chain couples TRBV10-3 to TRBJ1-1; D is uncertain. Germline V gene lookup returns CDR1 ENHRY and CDR2 SYGVKD. With 7 bases removed from V and 1 base from J, the gap between germline ends came to 10 bases. The CDR3 consists of 13 residues. CDR3 residues: CAITMDPNTEAFF. The CDR3 bases are TGTGCCATCACGATGGACCCGAACACTGAAGCTTTCTTT.

By frequency in the sample, this clonotype is medium-sized. The chain links TRBV25-1 to TRBJ1-2; D unresolved. Trimming stripped 4 bases from V and 6 bases from J, with 12 bases between. There are 13 residues in the CDR3. Germline V CDR1 and CDR2: MGHDK, SYGVNS. CDR3: CASSGGPGHGYTF. The CDR3 nucleotides read TGTGCCAGCAGTGGTGGACCGGGTCATGGCTACACCTTC.

The chain couples TRBV11-2 to TRBJ1-5; 8 bases align to TRBD1. CDR1 and CDR2 from the germline V gene are SGHAT and FQNNGV. The ends lost 6 bases at V and 5 bases at J; junction bases unmatched: 6. CDR3 length: 14 residues. The CDR3 nucleotides read TGTGCCAGCAGTCGTGACAGGGGAGATCAGCCCCAGCATTTT. Translating it yields CASSRDRGDQPQHF.

This clonotype came up many times. The chain combines TRBV4-1 with TRBJ2-7; 10 bases map to TRBD1. This CDR3 comprises 14 residues. With V trimmed by 4 bases and J by 3 bases, 3 bases remained unmatched. Looked up from germline, CDR1 is MGHRA and CDR2 is YSYEKL. In DNA form, the CDR3 reads TGCGCCAGCAGCCGAGGACAGGGGGGCTACGAGCAGTACTTC. Its protein product is CASSRGQGGYEQYF.

This clonotype was counted between two and nine times. The gene calls are TRBV20-1 and TRBJ1-1; unclear D gene. The CDR3 runs 15 residues. Per the germline V gene, CDR1 is DFQATT and CDR2 is SNEGSKA (reference sequence). Trimming cost V 4 bases and J 0 bases, with 15 bases left between them. Here the CDR3 reads CSAMLNRRLNTEAFF. The CDR3 region has the DNA TGCAGTGCTATGCTTAACCGGCGGTTGAACACTGAAGCTTTCTTT.

This clonotype showed up many times. V gene TRBV10-3 combines with J gene TRBJ1-4; tentative D call: TRBD1 (6 bases). V was shortened by 4 bases and J by 6 bases, with 6 bases between the two germline ends. The CDR3 loop spans 12 amino acids. Germline CDR1 reads ENHRY; CDR2 reads SYGVKD. The CDR3 nucleotides read TGTGCCATCAGTGGGACAGATGAAAAACTGTTTTTT. Protein: CAISGTDEKLFF.

About this clonotype: One end of the junction varies from germline; a read error may be responsible. The rearrangement joins TRBV25-1 to TRBJ1-2, with D maybe TRBD1 (5 bases). CDR3 size: 14 residues. Germline V gene data show CDR1 as MGHDK and CDR2 as SYGVNS. The CDR3 nucleotides are TGTGCCAGTAGTGGCTGGGGCCGGGACTATGGCTACACCTTC. It yields the protein CASSGWGRDYGYTF.

Worth noting for this clonotype: Germline is not matched at one junction end, which may reflect a read error. The chain recombines TRBV20-1 with TRBJ2-1, with TRBD2 identical over 8 bases. This CDR3 spans 15 amino acids. CDR1 is DFQATT, CDR2 SNEGSKA, per germline (reference sequence). The CDR3 sequence is CSARGTSGPYNEQFF. Here the CDR3 DNA reads TGCAGTGCTAGGGGAACTAGCGGACCATACAACGAGCAGTTCTTC.

This clonotype was observed once. The chain employs TRBV20-1 and TRBJ1-5; tentatively, D is TRBD1 (6 bases). There are 13 residues in the CDR3. Germline-derived CDR1 and CDR2 are DFQATT and SNEGSKA (reference sequence). Trimming took off 3 bases at V and 11 bases at J, with 17 bases between the two ends. The CDR3 DNA sequence: TGCAGTGCTAGCGGGGGGGCCGGGGAGACCCAGCATTTT. This encodes CSASGGAGETQHF.

V and J are TRBV6-6 and TRBJ2-7; D gene uncertain. The germline V and J ends were trimmed by 0 bases and 5 bases, with 8 bases remaining between them. The germline V gene has CDR1 MNHNY and CDR2 SVGAGI (reference sequence). The CDR3 covers 13 residues. CDR3 protein: CASSYSRTHEQYF. Written as DNA, the CDR3 is TGTGCCAGCAGTTACTCGAGAACTCACGAGCAGTACTTC.

The rearrangement uses TRBV20-1 and TRBJ1-4; the D is unclear. The germline V gene has CDR1 DFQATT and CDR2 SNEGSKA (reference sequence). The V and J ends lost 3 bases and 8 bases respectively, with 16 bases between them. CDR3 length: 14 residues. The CDR3 is CSASPVGGLEKLFF. The DNA for the CDR3 is TGCAGTGCTAGTCCTGTGGGAGGGTTGGAAAAACTGTTTTTT.

The table lists this clonotype with many counts. A junction boundary mismatches the germline segment, possibly from a read error. The chain joins TRBV5-1 to TRBJ2-1, with D uncertain. Germline lookup yields CDR1 SGHRS and CDR2 YFSETQ. The CDR3 covers 8 residues. CDR3 nucleotides: TGCGCCAGCAGCTTGGATGACTTC. Encoded protein: CASSLDDF.

In its sample, this clonotype was seen many times. In DNA, the CDR3 is TGCGCCAGCAGCCAAGTAAATCTAGGCTTTCAAGAGACCCAGTACTTC. Its protein product is CASSQVNLGFQETQYF. The chain has TRBV4-1 and TRBJ2-5; no clear D. V gave up 1 base and J gave up 2 bases, with 14 bases separating them. CDR1 MGHRA and CDR2 YSYEKL come from the germline V gene. This CDR3 has 16 amino acids.

Only a few counts were recorded for this clonotype. The junction departs from the called germline gene at one end, perhaps through a read error. The chain carries TRBV5-1 and TRBJ1-1, with D hard to call. The germline CDR1 and CDR2 sequences are SGHRS and YFSETQ. The CDR3 is 14 residues long. The CDR3, as DNA: TGCGCCAGCAGCCTCGGGTCCCTCGGCACAGAAGATTTCTTT. It translates to CASSLGSLGTEDFF.